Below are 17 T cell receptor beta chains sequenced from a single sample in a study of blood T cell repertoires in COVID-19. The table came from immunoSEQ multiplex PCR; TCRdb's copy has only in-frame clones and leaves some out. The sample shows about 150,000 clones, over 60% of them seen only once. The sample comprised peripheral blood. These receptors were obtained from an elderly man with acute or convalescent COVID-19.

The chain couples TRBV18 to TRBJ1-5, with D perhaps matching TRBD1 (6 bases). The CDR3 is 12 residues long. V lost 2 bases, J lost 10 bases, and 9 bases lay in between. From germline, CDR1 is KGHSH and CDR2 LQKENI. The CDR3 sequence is CASSPDRLPQHF. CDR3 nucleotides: TGTGCCAGCTCACCAGACAGGCTACCCCAGCATTTT.

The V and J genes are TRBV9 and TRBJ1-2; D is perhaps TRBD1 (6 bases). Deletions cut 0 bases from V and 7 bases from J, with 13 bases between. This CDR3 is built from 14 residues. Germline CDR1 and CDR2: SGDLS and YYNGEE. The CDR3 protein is CASSVALTGSGYTF. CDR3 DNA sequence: TGTGCCAGCAGCGTAGCGTTAACAGGGTCTGGCTACACCTTC. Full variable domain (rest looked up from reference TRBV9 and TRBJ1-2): DSGVTQTPKHLITATGQRVTLRCSPRSGDLSVYWYQQSLDQGLQFLIQYYNGEERAKGNILERFSAQQFPDLHSELNLSSLELGDSALYFCASSVALTGSGYTFGSGTRLTVV.

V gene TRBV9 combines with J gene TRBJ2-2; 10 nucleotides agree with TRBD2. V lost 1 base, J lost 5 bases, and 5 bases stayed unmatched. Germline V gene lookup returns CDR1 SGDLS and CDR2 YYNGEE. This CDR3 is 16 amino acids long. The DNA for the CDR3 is TGTGCCAGCAGCGTAAGCGGGGGGGCCATGACCGGGGAGCTGTTTTTT. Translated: CASSVSGGAMTGELFF.

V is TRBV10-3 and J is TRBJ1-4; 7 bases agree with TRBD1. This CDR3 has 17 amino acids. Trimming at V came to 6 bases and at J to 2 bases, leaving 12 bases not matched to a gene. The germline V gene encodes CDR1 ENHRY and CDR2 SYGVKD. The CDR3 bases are TGTGCCATCAGCTTAACAGGGGCCGGTACGACTAATGAAAAACTGTTTTTT. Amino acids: CAISLTGAGTTNEKLFF.

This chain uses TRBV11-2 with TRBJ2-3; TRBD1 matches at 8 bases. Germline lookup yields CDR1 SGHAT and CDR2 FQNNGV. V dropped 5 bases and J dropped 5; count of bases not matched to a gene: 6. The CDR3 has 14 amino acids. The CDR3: CASSHGQGLDTQYF. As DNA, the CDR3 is TGTGCCAGCAGCCACGGACAGGGTCTAGATACGCAGTATTTT. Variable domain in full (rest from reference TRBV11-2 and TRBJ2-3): EAGVAQSPRYKIIEKRQSVAFWCNPISGHATLYWYQQILGQGPKLLIQFQNNGVVDDSQLPKDRFSAERLKGVDSTLKIQPAKLEDSAVYLCASSHGQGLDTQYFGPGTRLTVL.

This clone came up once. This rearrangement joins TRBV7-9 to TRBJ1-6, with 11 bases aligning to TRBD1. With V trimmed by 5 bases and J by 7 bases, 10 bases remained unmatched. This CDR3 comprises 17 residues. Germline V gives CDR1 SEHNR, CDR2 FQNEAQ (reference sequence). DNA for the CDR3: TGTGCCAGCAGCAAAGGGGGACAGGGGGATAGAAATTCACCCCTCCACTTT. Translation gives CASSKGGQGDRNSPLHF.

DNA of the CDR3: TGTGCCAGCAGCTTACCAGCGCGGACCGGGGAGCTGTTTTTT. Protein sequence: CASSLPARTGELFF. The chain couples TRBV11-3 to TRBJ2-2; D not certain. This CDR3 comprises 14 residues. With 2 bases removed from V and 5 bases from J, the gap between germline ends came to 9 bases. Germline loops: CDR1 SGHNT, CDR2 YENEEA.

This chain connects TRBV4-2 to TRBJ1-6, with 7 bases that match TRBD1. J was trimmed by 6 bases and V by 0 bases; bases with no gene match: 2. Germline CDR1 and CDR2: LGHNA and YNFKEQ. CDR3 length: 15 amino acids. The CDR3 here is CASSQDWDSNSPLHF. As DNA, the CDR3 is TGTGCCAGCAGCCAAGACTGGGACAGTAATTCACCCCTCCACTTT.

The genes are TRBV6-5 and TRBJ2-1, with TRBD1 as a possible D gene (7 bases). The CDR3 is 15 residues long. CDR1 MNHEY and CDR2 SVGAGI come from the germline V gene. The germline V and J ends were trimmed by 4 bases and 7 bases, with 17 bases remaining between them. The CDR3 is CASSFFSTGRNEQFF. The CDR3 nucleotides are TGTGCCAGCAGTTTCTTTTCGACAGGGAGGAATGAGCAGTTCTTC.

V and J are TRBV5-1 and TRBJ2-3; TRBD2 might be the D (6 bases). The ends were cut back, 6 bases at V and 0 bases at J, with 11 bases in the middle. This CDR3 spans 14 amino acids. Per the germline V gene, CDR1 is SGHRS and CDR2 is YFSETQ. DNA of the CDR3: TGCGCCAGCAATGGCGGGGTTAGCACAGATACGCAGTATTTT. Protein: CASNGGVSTDTQYF.

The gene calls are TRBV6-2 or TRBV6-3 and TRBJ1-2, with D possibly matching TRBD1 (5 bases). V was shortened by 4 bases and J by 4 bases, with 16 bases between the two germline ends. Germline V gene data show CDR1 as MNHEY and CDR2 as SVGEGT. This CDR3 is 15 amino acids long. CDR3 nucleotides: TGTGCCAGCAGTTCTGAGTTGTCCGGGGGCTATGGCTACACCTTC. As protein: CASSSELSGGYGYTF.

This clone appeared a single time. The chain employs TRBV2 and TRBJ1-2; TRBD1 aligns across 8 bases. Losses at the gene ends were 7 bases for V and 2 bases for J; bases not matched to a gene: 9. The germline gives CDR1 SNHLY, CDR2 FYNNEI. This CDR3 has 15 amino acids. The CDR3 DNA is TGTGCCAGCAAGGAGCAGGGGGCTGCGAACTATGGCTACACCTTC. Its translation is CASKEQGAANYGYTF.

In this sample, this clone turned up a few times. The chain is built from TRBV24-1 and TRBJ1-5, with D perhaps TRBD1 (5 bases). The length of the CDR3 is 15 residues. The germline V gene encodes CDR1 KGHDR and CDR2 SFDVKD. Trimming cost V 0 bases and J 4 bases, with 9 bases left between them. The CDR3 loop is CATSDLGAHNQPQHF. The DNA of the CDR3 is TGTGCCACCAGTGATTTGGGGGCCCATAATCAGCCCCAGCATTTT.

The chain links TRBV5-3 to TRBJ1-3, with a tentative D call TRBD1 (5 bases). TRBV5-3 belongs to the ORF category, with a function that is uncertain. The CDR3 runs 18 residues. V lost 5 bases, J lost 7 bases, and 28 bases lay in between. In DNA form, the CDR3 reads TGTGCCAGAAGTTGGGGGGGATGGTACGGTGTAGGTAGTAACACCATATATTTT. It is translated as CARSWGGWYGVGSNTIYF.

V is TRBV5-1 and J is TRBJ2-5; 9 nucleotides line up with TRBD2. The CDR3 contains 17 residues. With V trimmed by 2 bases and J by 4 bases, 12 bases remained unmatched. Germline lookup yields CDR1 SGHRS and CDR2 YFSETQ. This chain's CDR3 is CASSFTLGGGALETQYF. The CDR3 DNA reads TGCGCCAGCAGCTTCACCTTGGGCGGGGGGGCTTTAGAGACCCAGTACTTC.

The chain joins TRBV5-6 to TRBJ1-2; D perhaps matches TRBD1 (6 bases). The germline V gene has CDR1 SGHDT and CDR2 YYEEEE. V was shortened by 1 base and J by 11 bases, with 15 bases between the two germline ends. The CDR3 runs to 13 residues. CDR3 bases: TGTGCCAGCAGCTTGACAGGGATGGTTTGGTACACCTTC. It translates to CASSLTGMVWYTF.

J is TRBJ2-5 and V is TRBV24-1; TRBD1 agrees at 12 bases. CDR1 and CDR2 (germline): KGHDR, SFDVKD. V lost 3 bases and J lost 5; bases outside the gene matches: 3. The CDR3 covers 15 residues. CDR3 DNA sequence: TGTGCCACCAGTGATGCGGGACAGGGGGCGGAGACCCAGTACTTC. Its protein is CATSDAGQGAETQYF.